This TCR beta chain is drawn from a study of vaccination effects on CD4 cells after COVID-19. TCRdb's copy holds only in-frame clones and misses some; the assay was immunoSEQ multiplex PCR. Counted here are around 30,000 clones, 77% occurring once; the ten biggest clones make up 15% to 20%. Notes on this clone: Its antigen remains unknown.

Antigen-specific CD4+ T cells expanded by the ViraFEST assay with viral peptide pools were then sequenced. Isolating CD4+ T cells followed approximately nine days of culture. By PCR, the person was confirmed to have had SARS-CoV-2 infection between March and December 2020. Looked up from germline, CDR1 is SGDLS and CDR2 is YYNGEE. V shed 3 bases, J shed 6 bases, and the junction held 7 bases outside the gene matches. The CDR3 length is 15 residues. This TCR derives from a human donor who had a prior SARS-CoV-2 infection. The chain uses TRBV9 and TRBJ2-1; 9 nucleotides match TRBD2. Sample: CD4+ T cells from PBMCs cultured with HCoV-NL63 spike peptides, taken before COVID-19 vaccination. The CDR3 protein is CASSARGGAPNEQFF. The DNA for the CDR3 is TGTGCCAGCAGCGCCCGCGGGGGGGCGCCCAATGAGCAGTTCTTC.